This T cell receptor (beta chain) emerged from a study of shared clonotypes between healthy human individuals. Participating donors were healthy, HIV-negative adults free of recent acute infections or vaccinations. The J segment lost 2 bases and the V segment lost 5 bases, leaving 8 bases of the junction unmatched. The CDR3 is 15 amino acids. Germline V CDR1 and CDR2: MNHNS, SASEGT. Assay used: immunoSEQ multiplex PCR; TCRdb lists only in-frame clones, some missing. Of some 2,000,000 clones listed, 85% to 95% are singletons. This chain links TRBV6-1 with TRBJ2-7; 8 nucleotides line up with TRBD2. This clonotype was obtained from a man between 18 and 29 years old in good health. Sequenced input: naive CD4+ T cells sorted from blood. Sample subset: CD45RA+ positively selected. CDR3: CASSQRLALTYEQYF. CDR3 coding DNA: TGTGCCAGCAGTCAACGACTAGCGCTTACCTACGAGCAGTACTTC.